The 3 T cell receptor beta chains reported below all come from one sample, sequenced in a study of a mutant IDH1 vaccine in newly diagnosed glioma. TCRdb's table, derived via immunoSEQ multiplex PCR, lists solely in-frame clones and lacks some. The data show tens of thousands of clones, about three quarters seen once. These TCRs are of unknown antigen specificity. As to time point: week 23, last vaccination. A 20-mer mutant IDH1 peptide at 300 ug was injected subcutaneously with topical imiquimod. Sample: PBMCs, taken from a glioma patient whose treatment included an IDH1 peptide vaccine. The receptors originated from a man aged 45 to 65 with glioma.

In its sample, this clone was seen a few times. This chain links TRBV19 with TRBJ2-2, with D unclear. This CDR3 contains 15 residues. Deletions cut 4 bases from V and 6 bases from J, with 15 bases between. CDR1 is LNHDA and CDR2 is SQIVND in the germline V gene (reference sequence). The chain's CDR3 is CASSTGRRLAGELFF. CDR3 DNA sequence: TGTGCCAGTAGTACGGGCAGGCGGTTGGCCGGGGAGCTGTTTTTT.

This clone has more than one count but fewer than ten. The rearrangement joins TRBV9 to TRBJ2-1; 9 bases are a match to TRBD2. Germline V CDR1 and CDR2: SGDLS, YYNGEE. The CDR3 spans 14 residues. The trim removed 4 bases at V and 5 bases at J, leaving 4 bases unmatched. This chain's CDR3 is CASSLAGANNEQFF. CDR3 sequence (DNA): TGTGCCAGCAGCTTAGCGGGGGCGAACAATGAGCAGTTCTTC.

The chain combines TRBV6-6 with TRBJ1-1; 9 bases line up with TRBD1. Per germline, CDR1 MNHNY and CDR2 SVGAGI (reference sequence). This CDR3 comprises 15 residues. With 5 bases clipped from V and 7 bases from J, the junction kept 11 bases outside the gene matches. The CDR3 spells CASSALRTGALEAFF. CDR3 nucleotide sequence: TGTGCCAGCAGTGCATTAAGGACAGGGGCCCTTGAAGCTTTCTTT.